The source of this T cell receptor beta chain is a study of PD-1 blockade in classical Hodgkin lymphoma (dated by TCRdb to about 2020). A note on the overall study: To define a peripheral blood immune signature of response to PD-1 blockade in classical Hodgkin lymphoma, the study combined TCR beta sequencing with CyTOF.

About this clone: Its recognized antigen is unknown. It has no much larger one-base neighbor in the sample; base qualities were not kept.

After removal of 0 bases from V and 3 bases from J, the junction retains 11 bases not matched to a gene. The CDR3, cysteine through phenylalanine, is 19 amino acids long. This entry keeps only the CDR3 DNA: 57 bases, framed from base 1. The germline V gene sets CDR1 to LGHNA and CDR2 to YSLEER. Read against the paper, the sample's time point label means: newly diagnosed, previously untreated cHL patient sample. CD8+ T cells were purified from thawed PBMCs by magnetic negative selection with a Miltenyi CD8+ T cell isolation kit. To serve as a comparison group for the relapsed/refractory trial patients, PBMCs were sequenced from patients with newly diagnosed, previously untreated classical Hodgkin lymphoma. Peripheral blood was collected in 8 mL Vacutainer Cell Preparation Tubes, from which PBMCs were isolated by centrifugation and then cryopreserved. Purified CD4+ and CD8+ fractions were prepared only for cases where an additional PBMC sample was available. Magnetically labelled cells were removed on LS columns in a quadroMACS separator, and the flow-through was retained as the purified fraction.

The Qiagen DNeasy kit was used to extract genomic DNA from unsorted PBMCs and from the negatively selected CD4+ and CD8+ fractions. Using primers that anneal to V and J segments, immunoSEQ multiplex PCR amplified the TCR beta CDR3 regions. Amplification bias was minimized using a synthetic immune receptor repertoire, and residual bias was removed computationally after sequencing. In the paper's pipeline: Custom Python scripts were used to quantify repertoire diversity as the Shannon entropy index. Unsorted, CD4+ and CD8+ repertoires were analyzed separately, except in combined analyses where CD4+ and CD8+ sequences were merged in silico. The source is immuneACCESS, and TCRdb retained only in-frame sequences with V and J called. Part of the clones is not carried over; for the studies checked, unresolved V genes explain less than half of this, and the remainder is unexplained. V and J calls and clone size are given by that table; D and trimming were obtained from the DNA. Here the sample has approximately 9,300 clones; over 75% occur a single time. Of the sample, about 15% is held by the ten largest clones.

Points the paper makes about the study in general: The study was restricted to a single clinical trial cohort, and the causes of repertoire differences, possibly disease activity or prior therapy, were left undefined. Baseline TCR diversity was reported as lower in newly diagnosed patients than in healthy donors, and lower still in relapsed/refractory patients.

Sequencing was done on a sample of CD8+ T cells from blood. The clonotype was recovered from a human donor with classical Hodgkin lymphoma. This receptor chain uses TRBV4-3 and TRBJ2-3, with 11 middle bases fitting TRBD2. DNA sequence: TGCGCCAGCAGCCAAGATTATAGCGGGGGGGCCATCTCTACAGATACGCAGTATTTT. This sequence encodes CASSQDYSGGAISTDTQYF.